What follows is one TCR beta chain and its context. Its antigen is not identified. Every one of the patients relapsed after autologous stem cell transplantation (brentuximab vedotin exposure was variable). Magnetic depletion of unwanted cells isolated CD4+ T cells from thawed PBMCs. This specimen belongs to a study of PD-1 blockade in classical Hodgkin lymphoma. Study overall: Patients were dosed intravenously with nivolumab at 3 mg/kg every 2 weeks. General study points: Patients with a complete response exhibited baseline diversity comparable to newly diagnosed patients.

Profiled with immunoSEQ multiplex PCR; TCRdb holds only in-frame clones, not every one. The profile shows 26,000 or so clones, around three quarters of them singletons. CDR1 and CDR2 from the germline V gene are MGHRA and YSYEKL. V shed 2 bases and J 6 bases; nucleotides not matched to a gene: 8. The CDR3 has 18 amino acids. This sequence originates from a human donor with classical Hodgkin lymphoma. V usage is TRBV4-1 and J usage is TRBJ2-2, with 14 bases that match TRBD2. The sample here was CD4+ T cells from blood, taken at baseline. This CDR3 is CASSQLGLAGEGAGELFF. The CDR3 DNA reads TGCGCCAGCAGCCAACTGGGACTAGCGGGGGAAGGTGCCGGGGAGCTGTTTTTT.